A selection of T cell receptor beta chains follows, all from one sample in a study of blood T cells in healthy people across ages. TCRdb passed the 5' RACE reads through MiXCR, listing each CDR3 protein once. The sample consists of hundreds of thousands of distinct CDR3 sequences, under 30% of them appearing once. The same data also went into a second study, on T cells of mothers and their children.

The material sequenced was blood. The origin of the receptors is a boy between 10 and 17 years old in good health. Each CDR3 is given with its conserved first and last residue. Fields, in order: clone size, J gene, CDR3 length, D gene, V gene, CDR3 protein, CDR3 DNA. D genes are given only for firm matches. Rows may omit the clone size; those that give it use once, few, many or a size class.

-	TRBJ2-7	14	TRBD1	TRBV20-1	CSARRVQGAYEQYF	TGCAGTGCTAGACGAGTACAGGGGGCCTACGAGCAGTACTTC
few	TRBJ2-7	16	TRBD2	TRBV3-1	CASSPSLAEISYEQYF	TGTGCCAGCAGCCCGTCTCTAGCGGAGATCTCCTACGAGCAGTACTTC
few	TRBJ1-1	15	TRBD1	TRBV28	CASSSSGTGNTEAFF	TGTGCCAGCAGTTCGTCCGGGACAGGTAACACTGAAGCTTTCTTT
-	TRBJ2-4	15	-	TRBV3-1	CASSLTKARGNIQYF	TGTGCCAGCAGCCTAACGAAGGCGAGGGGGAACATTCAGTACTTC
few	TRBJ2-7	14	-	TRBV18	CASSRTQSLYEQYF	TGTGCCAGCTCACGAACTCAAAGTCTCTACGAGCAGTACTTC
-	TRBJ1-4	15	-	TRBV19	CASSYEGAANEKLFF	TGTGCCAGTAGTTATGAAGGTGCGGCTAATGAAAAACTGTTTTTT
few	TRBJ2-1	14	TRBD1	TRBV6-5	CASSQNSDRNEQFF	TGTGCCAGCAGTCAAAACTCGGACAGGAATGAGCAGTTCTTC
-	TRBJ2-5	14	-	TRBV6-2/TRBV6-3	CASRYRDVQETQYF	TGTGCCAGCAGATACCGGGACGTACAAGAGACCCAGTACTTC
-	TRBJ2-5	17	TRBD2	TRBV28	CASSSPGLAGDQETQYF	TGTGCCAGCAGTTCACCGGGACTAGCGGGGGACCAAGAGACCCAGTACTTC
few	TRBJ2-7	16	-	TRBV6-1	CASSDLGGRASYEQYF	TGTGCCAGCAGTGACTTGGGGGGCAGGGCGTCCTACGAGCAGTACTTC
-	TRBJ1-5	14	-	TRBV28	CASSPGSPRKPQHF	TGTGCCAGCAGTCCGGGGTCCCCAAGAAAGCCCCAGCATTTT
few	TRBJ2-4	13	-	TRBV19	CASRGRPKNIQYF	TGTGCCAGTAGGGGCCGCCCCAAAAACATTCAGTACTTC
few	TRBJ1-1	16	-	TRBV9	CASSEGWGASHDTTFF	TGTGCCAGCAGCGAGGGGTGGGGGGCCTCCCACGATACGACTTTCTTT
-	TRBJ2-3	15	TRBD2	TRBV20-1	CSARDRGGRGDTQYF	TGCAGTGCTAGAGACCGGGGGGGGCGGGGAGATACGCAGTATTTT
once	TRBJ2-1	13	-	TRBV29-1	CSVRERLYNEQFF	TGCAGCGTTAGGGAACGACTGTACAATGAGCAGTTCTTC
once	TRBJ1-5	16	-	TRBV29-1	CSVEWGLTNGEQPQHF	TGCAGCGTTGAATGGGGTTTGACCAACGGGGAACAGCCCCAGCATTTT
few	TRBJ2-3	14	TRBD2	TRBV12-3/TRBV12-4	CASSFPRERHTQYF	TGTGCCAGCAGTTTCCCGCGGGAGAGGCATACGCAGTATTTT
few	TRBJ2-3	13	-	TRBV27	CASSLSGLGTQYF	TGTGCCAGCAGTTTATCAGGGTTGGGAACGCAGTATTTT
few	TRBJ2-3	17	TRBD2	TRBV18	CASSPGLAGGRGGTQYF	TGTGCCAGCTCACCTGGACTAGCGGGGGGCCGGGGAGGAACGCAGTATTTT
-	TRBJ2-5	13	-	TRBV2	CASSDLGLETQYF	TGTGCCAGCAGTGACCTAGGGCTAGAGACCCAGTACTTC
-	TRBJ2-7	13	TRBD1	TRBV20-1	CSARSGQGYEQYF	TGCAGTGCTAGGAGCGGACAGGGCTACGAGCAGTACTTC
-	TRBJ1-2	11	-	TRBV12-3/TRBV12-4	CAIVRGYGYTF	TGTGCCATCGTCAGGGGCTATGGCTACACCTTC
-	TRBJ1-1	15	-	TRBV6-5	CASSYSKGGNTEAFF	TGTGCCAGCAGTTACTCGAAGGGGGGCAACACTGAAGCTTTCTTT
-	TRBJ2-1	16	TRBD2	TRBV6-6	CASSFPTSGAYNEQFF	TGTGCCAGCAGTTTCCCGACTAGCGGGGCGTACAATGAGCAGTTCTTC
-	TRBJ2-5	12	-	TRBV29-1	CSVGRNKETQYF	TGCAGCGTTGGGAGGAATAAAGAGACCCAGTACTTC
-	TRBJ2-2	15	TRBD1	TRBV15	CATSTDRVGGGELFF	TGTGCCACCAGCACCGACAGGGTTGGCGGCGGGGAGCTGTTTTTT
-	TRBJ2-7	17	TRBD2	TRBV28	CASSLIPSGGSWDDQYF	TGTGCCAGCAGTTTAATTCCTAGCGGGGGCTCATGGGACGACCAGTACTTC
few	TRBJ2-7	13	-	TRBV29-1	CSVARQIGYEQYF	TGCAGCGTTGCACGACAGATTGGCTACGAGCAGTACTTC
-	TRBJ1-4	14	TRBD1	TRBV20-1	CSAPRQGSNEKLFF	TGCAGTGCTCCTCGACAGGGATCTAATGAAAAACTGTTTTTT
-	TRBJ2-6	16	-	TRBV28	CASSELEGSGANVLTF	TGTGCCAGCAGCGAATTGGAGGGTTCCGGGGCCAACGTCCTGACTTTC
-	TRBJ2-5	12	-	TRBV20-1	CSAIIAEETQYF	TGCAGTGCTATCATAGCCGAAGAGACCCAGTACTTC